The rows below give T cell receptor beta chains drawn from one sample of a study of blood T cell repertoires in COVID-19. Profiled with immunoSEQ multiplex PCR; TCRdb holds only in-frame clones, not every one. Here the sample spans about 500,000 clones, about 89% being singletons. The specimen sequenced was peripheral blood. The receptors shown here come from a woman aged 45 to 65 with COVID-19, enrolled during active disease. CDR3s include the opening cysteine and the closing phenylalanine or tryptophan. The order of the fields is J gene, V gene, D gene, CDR3 length, clone size, CDR3 DNA, CDR3 protein. The D gene is left open where the match is weak. Clone size, where shown, is once, few, many, or a class for clones that have expanded.

TRBJ1-2 | TRBV12-5 | - | 13 | - | TGTGCCGTCCCGCTCGGACTGAACTATGGCTACACCTTC | CAVPLGLNYGYTF
TRBJ1-2 | TRBV19 | TRBD1 | 13 | - | TGTGCCACGGTCCTGGGACAGGGGTATGGCTACACCTTC | CATVLGQGYGYTF
TRBJ1-5 | TRBV5-5 | - | 15 | - | TGTGCCAGCAGCGGATCAGGAGGATACAATCAGCCCCAGCATTTT | CASSGSGGYNQPQHF
TRBJ1-2 | TRBV25-1 | - | 14 | few | TGTGCCAGCAGTAGCTCCGGACATGACTATGGCTACACCTTC | CASSSSGHDYGYTF
TRBJ2-3 | TRBV7-8 | TRBD2 | 16 | - | TGTGCCAGCAGCTTAGGATGGGCGGGGGGGCCCGATACGCAGTATTTT | CASSLGWAGGPDTQYF
TRBJ2-1 | TRBV5-1 | - | 16 | - | TGCGCCAGCAGCTTGCCCATAGCTGGGTCCTACAATGAGCAGTTCTTC | CASSLPIAGSYNEQFF
TRBJ2-3 | TRBV7-9 | - | 13 | - | TGTGCCAGCAGCCCGACAGACTCAGATACGCAGTATTTT | CASSPTDSDTQYF
TRBJ2-7 | TRBV7-9 | TRBD1 | 16 | - | TGTGCCAGCAGCTCGACGGGACAGTATAAACCCTACGAGCAGTACTTC | CASSSTGQYKPYEQYF
TRBJ1-2 | TRBV7-9 | TRBD1 | 15 | - | TGTGCCAGCAGCTTAGGGGACAGGGGAAGAGGGGGCTACACCTTC | CASSLGDRGRGGYTF
TRBJ1-5 | TRBV10-3 | - | 14 | - | TGTGCCTCGAGGACAGATCCTAGCAATCAGCCCCAGCATTTT | CASRTDPSNQPQHF
TRBJ2-7 | TRBV27 | - | 15 | - | TGTGCCAGCAGGAGTAATGACAGGATACTCGCCGGGCAGTACTTC | CASRSNDRILAGQYF
TRBJ2-2 | TRBV7-3 | - | 12 | few | TGTGCCAGCAGTCCGGTAGACGGGGAGCTGTTTTTT | CASSPVDGELFF
TRBJ1-1 | TRBV28 | TRBD1 | 16 | - | TGTGCCAGCAGTTTATACGGGACAGGGGGCTTCACTGAAGCTTTCTTT | CASSLYGTGGFTEAFF
TRBJ2-7 | TRBV5-6 | TRBD2 | 13 | - | TGTGCCAGCAGCCCGGGGGGGTATCACGAGCAGTACTTC | CASSPGGYHEQYF
TRBJ2-7 | TRBV6-1 | TRBD2 | 16 | few | TGTGCCAGCAGTGAAGCGGTGGTGGGGGGGGCCTACGAGCAGTACTTC | CASSEAVVGGAYEQYF
TRBJ1-2 | TRBV10-1 | - | 13 | - | TGCGCCAGCAGTGAGTCGGGCCGTCTTGGCTACACCTTC | CASSESGRLGYTF
TRBJ1-2 | TRBV5-5 | TRBD1 | 17 | - | TGTGCCAGCAGCCCCTCACTGGACAGGGGGCATAACTATGGCTACACCTTC | CASSPSLDRGHNYGYTF
TRBJ2-1 | TRBV5-4 | TRBD1 | 17 | once | TGTGCCAGCAGCTCGACTCCTCGGGACAGGGATTCGAATGAGCAGTTCTTC | CASSSTPRDRDSNEQFF
TRBJ2-7 | TRBV28 | TRBD1 | 14 | - | TGTGCCAGCACCCCACAGGGGGCAAGGGTCGAGCAGTACTTC | CASTPQGARVEQYF
TRBJ2-7 | TRBV5-1 | TRBD1 | 15 | once | TGCGCCAGCAGCCCCCGACAGGGTTCGTATTACGAGCAGTACTTC | CASSPRQGSYYEQYF
TRBJ2-2 | TRBV21-1 | - | 17 | - | TGTGCCAGCATAGCGTCAAGGGGGCGCACGAACACCGGGGAGCTGTTTTTT | CASIASRGRTNTGELFF
TRBJ1-1 | TRBV9 | TRBD1 | 15 | - | TGTGCCAGCAGCCCGCTCCGGGACAGCTACACTGAAGCTTTCTTT | CASSPLRDSYTEAFF
TRBJ2-3 | TRBV19 | TRBD2 | 15 | - | TGTGCCAGTTCGGCTAGCGGGGTAAGCACAGATACGCAGTATTTT | CASSASGVSTDTQYF
TRBJ1-6 | TRBV5-1 | - | 14 | - | TGCGCCAGCAGCTTGGCCGACAGAAATTCACCCCTCCACTTT | CASSLADRNSPLHF
TRBJ1-6 | TRBV6-2/TRBV6-3 | TRBD1 | 15 | - | TGTGCCAGCAGTTCCCTAGGACAGGGGGATTCACCCCTCCACTTT | CASSSLGQGDSPLHF
TRBJ2-4 | TRBV3-1/TRBV3-2 | - | 15 | - | TGTGCCAGCAGCCAAGATCAGGGTACCCAAAACATTCAGTACTTC | CASSQDQGTQNIQYF
TRBJ2-6 | TRBV9 | - | 14 | - | TGTGCCAGCAGCGCCCACTCTGGGGCCAACGTCCTGACTTTC | CASSAHSGANVLTF
TRBJ2-7 | TRBV7-2 | - | 16 | - | TGTGCCAGCAGCTTAGGTAGCGGGACAGGGTCCTACGAGCAGTACTTC | CASSLGSGTGSYEQYF
TRBJ1-2 | TRBV30 | - | 13 | - | TGTGCCTGGACGTGGACGGGGAAAGAGCGCTACACCTTC | CAWTWTGKERYTF
TRBJ2-7 | TRBV6-1 | - | 14 | - | TGTGCCAGCAGTGAATGGCCTGTTACCACCGAGCAGTACTTC | CASSEWPVTTEQYF
TRBJ1-2 | TRBV6-5 | - | 13 | - | TGTGCCAGCAGTTCTCGAGGACAGTATGGCTACACCTTC | CASSSRGQYGYTF